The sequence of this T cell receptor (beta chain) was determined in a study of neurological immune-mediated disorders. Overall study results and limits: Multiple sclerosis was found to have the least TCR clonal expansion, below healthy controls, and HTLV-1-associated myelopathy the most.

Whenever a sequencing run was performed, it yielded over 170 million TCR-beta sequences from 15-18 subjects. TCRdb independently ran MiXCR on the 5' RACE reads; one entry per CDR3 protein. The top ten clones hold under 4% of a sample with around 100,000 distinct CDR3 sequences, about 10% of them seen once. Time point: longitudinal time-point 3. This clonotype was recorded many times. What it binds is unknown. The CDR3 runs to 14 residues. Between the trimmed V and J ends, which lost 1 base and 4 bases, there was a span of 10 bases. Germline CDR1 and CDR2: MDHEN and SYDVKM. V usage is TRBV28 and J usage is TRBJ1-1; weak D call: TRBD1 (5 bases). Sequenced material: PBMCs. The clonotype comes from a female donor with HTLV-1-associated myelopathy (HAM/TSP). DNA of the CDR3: TGTGCCAGCAGTTTATTCGGGGACGTCACTGAAGCTTTCTTT. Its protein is CASSLFGDVTEAFF.